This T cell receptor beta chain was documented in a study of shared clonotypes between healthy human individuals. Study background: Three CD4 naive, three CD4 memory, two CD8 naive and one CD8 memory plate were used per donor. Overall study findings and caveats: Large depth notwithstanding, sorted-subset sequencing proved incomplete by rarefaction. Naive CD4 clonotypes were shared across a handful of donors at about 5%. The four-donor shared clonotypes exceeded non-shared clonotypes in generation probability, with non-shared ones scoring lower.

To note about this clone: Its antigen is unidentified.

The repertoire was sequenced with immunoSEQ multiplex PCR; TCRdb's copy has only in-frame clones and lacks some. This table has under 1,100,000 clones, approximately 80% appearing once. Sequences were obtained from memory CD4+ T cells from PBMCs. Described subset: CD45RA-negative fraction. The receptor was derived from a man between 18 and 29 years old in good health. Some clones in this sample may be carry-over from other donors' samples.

The CDR3 nucleotides are TGTGCCAGCAGCTTAAGGGGACTAGCGGGGTATGAGCACGCAGATACGCAGTATTTT. Amino acid sequence: CASSLRGLAGYEHADTQYF. The rearrangement links TRBV7-3 to TRBJ2-3; 13 bases align to TRBD2. Germline CDR1 SGHTA, CDR2 FQGTGA. The V and J ends lost 1 base and 4 bases, in that order; junction bases with no gene match: 11. This CDR3 contains 19 residues.